The entry that follows covers one T cell receptor (beta chain) sequence. Its antigen is not identified. The record originates from a study of blood T cells in healthy people across ages. Study results and caveats: It was the long-lived donors that had more naive CD4+ cells and higher diversity than aged donors.

The V and J ends lost 0 bases and 9 bases respectively, with 6 bases between them. Germline CDR1 is SGDLS and CDR2 is YYNGEE. The CDR3 contains 12 residues. The authors ran a second PCR of 7 to 11 cycles using a sample-barcoded 5' primer and a J-beta primer mix. Via MiXCR, TCRdb re-called the 5' RACE reads, giving one row per CDR3 protein. The data hold some 1.5 million distinct CDR3 sequences, with roughly two fifths observed a single time. The individuals who served as donors were healthy Caucasians living in Russia, aged about 6 to 100. The sequence derives from a woman younger than 35 in good health. The chain links TRBV9 to TRBJ2-2; no reliable D call. Specimen: blood. The CDR3 here is CASSVGSRELFF. The CDR3 DNA follows: TGTGCCAGCAGCGTAGGGAGCCGGGAGCTGTTTTTT.